This T cell receptor beta chain was captured in a study of spatial heterogeneity in lung cancer (dated by TCRdb to about 2019). In terms of the full investigation: The donors were more than 65 patients from the lung TRACERx cohort who had early-stage, untreated non-small cell lung cancer. Beta-chain transcripts were consistently detected in greater numbers than alpha-chain transcripts, which likely reflected higher beta-chain transcript abundance. TCR alpha and beta repertoires were quantitatively compared across multiple tumor regions, matched nontumor lung and blood in non-small cell lung cancer. At surgery, both alpha and beta chains were TCR-sequenced in about 200 tumor regions, approximately 64 matched nontumor lung samples and 56 PBMC samples. The study linked features of the TCR repertoire to counts of nonsynonymous mutations, which were determined by whole-exome sequencing of tumor tissue. In the raw uncorrected reads, each unique combination of TCR and UMI appeared more than ten times on average. Follow-up PBMC samples were sequenced whenever available, with the median time to follow-up being approximately 2 years after resection. The paper as a whole reports these results and caveats: Confirming at a functional level the hypothesis that regional TCRs recognize regional mutations was considered to require additional single-cell paired TCR alpha and beta sequencing. Comparisons of baseline and follow-up blood repertoires included only 14 to 15 patients. Ubiquitous expanded tumor TCRs were found in blood more often at tumor resection than at routine follow-up.

In light of the paper, this sample's time point label describes: blood at routine non-recurrence follow-up after resection. Without any cell sorting, TCR sequencing was performed on whole RNA extracted either from tumor and nontumor lung tissue or from cryopreserved PBMC samples. Only patients with enough RNA available from two or more tumor regions were chosen for TCR sequencing. Libraries came from 5' RACE. The instrument was a NextSeq 500. In the TCR library protocol, a unique molecular identifier was attached to each TCR cDNA molecule so that PCR and sequencing errors could be corrected. As for the original processing: TCR identification, UMI-based error correction and CDR3 extraction were performed with Decombinator tools. Expanded TCRs were defined as those above a frequency of 2 per 1,000, corresponding to the top 1% of the tumor frequency distribution. Renyi diversity was calculated using the R vegan package after each repertoire was subsampled 100 times to 5,000 TCRs. To build CDR3 similarity networks, amino acid triplet string-kernel similarity was used, and CDR3s were connected when their pairwise similarity was above 0.82. Clones were called with MiXCR by TCRdb after fastp trimmed the public reads at Q25, and only in-frame beta chains were retained. Entries that share a CDR3 protein sequence are merged under the most common genes and DNA. These V and J calls derive from TCRdb rather than the authors' analysis. This sample is represented by 35,000 to 45,000 distinct CDR3 sequences; under 25% of them were singletons. Of the sample, more than 7% falls within the top ten clones.

The CDR3 runs 13 amino acids, cysteine and phenylalanine included. Left in the record is the CDR3 DNA by itself, 39 bases read in frame from the first base. V was cut back by 1 base and J by 10 bases, leaving a gap of 8 bases between them. As encoded in the germline V gene, CDR1 is SGHVS while CDR2 is FQNEAQ. This clonotype was seen only a few times. Its recognized antigen is unknown. No much larger clone exists at a distance of one base, and base qualities are not known. The chain is assembled from TRBV7-8 and TRBJ1-6, with no confident D gene call. This TCR derives from a female donor with early-stage non-small cell lung cancer. This sample comprised PBMCs, obtained at follow-up. Here the CDR3 is given as CASSLERGSPLHF. The bases are TGTGCCAGCAGCTTAGAGCGGGGATCACCCCTCCACTTT.